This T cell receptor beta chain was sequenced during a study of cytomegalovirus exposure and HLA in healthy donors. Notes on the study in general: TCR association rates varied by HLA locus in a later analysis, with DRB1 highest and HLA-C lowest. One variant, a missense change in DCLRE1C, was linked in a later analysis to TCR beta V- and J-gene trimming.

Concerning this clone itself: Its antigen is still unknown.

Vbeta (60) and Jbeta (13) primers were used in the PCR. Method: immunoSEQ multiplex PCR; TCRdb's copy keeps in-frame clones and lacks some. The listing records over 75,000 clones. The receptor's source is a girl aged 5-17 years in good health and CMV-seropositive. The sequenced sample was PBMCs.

The CDR3 nucleotides are TGTGCCAGCAGTGAACGGGGGGGTAAAGGCTACACCTTC. Translated, it gives CASSERGGKGYTF. The chain couples TRBV2 to TRBJ1-2, with TRBD1 as a possible D gene (5 bases). The CDR3 totals 13 residues. Deletions cut 2 bases from V and 8 bases from J, with 12 bases between. The germline CDR1 and CDR2 sequences are SNHLY and FYNNEI. The entire variable domain, with the rest obtained from reference TRBV2 and TRBJ1-2, is as follows: EPEVTQTPSHQVTQMGQEVILRCVPISNHLYFYWYRQILGQKVEFLVSFYNNEISEKSEIFDDQFSVERPDGSNFTLKIRSTKLEDSAMYFCASSERGGKGYTFGSGTRLTVV.